This TCR beta chain was sequenced in a study of T cells in Graves' hyperthyroidism and ophthalmopathy. This clonotype showed up many times. Its antigen is not identified. Hyperthyroidism was newly diagnosed in patients aged 18 to 65 (duration under 2 months). Pregnant or lactating patients were excluded, as were those with uncontrolled infection or other autoimmune disease. Study-level findings and limits: Blood also contained most expanded thyroid clonotypes above 0.001. Ophthalmopathy, as predicted by the model, came a median about six months after the prediction.

The investigators amplified TCR beta CDR3 regions from RNA transcripts. TCR CDR3 underwent first-round RT-PCR with the HTBI primer set. TCRdb reprocessed the multiplex PCR reads with MiXCR, giving one entry per CDR3 protein. The profile shows about 290,000 distinct CDR3 sequences, more than 10% of them singletons. Input material: blood. This receptor was identified in a woman in her 30s with Graves' hyperthyroidism that later progressed to Graves' ophthalmopathy.

The CDR3: CASSATGNTEAFF. CDR3 sequence (DNA): TGTGCCAGCAGCGCTACAGGGAACACTGAAGCTTTCTTT. The chain couples TRBV7-8 to TRBJ1-1; D possibly corresponds to TRBD1 (5 bases). The CDR3 spans 13 residues. Germline V gives CDR1 SGHVS, CDR2 FQNEAQ. V lost 5 bases to trimming and J lost 1 base, with 8 bases between them. Filled out from reference TRBV7-8 and TRBJ1-1, the complete variable domain reads GAGVSQSPRYKVAKRGQDVALRCDPISGHVSLFWYQQALGQGPEFLTYFQNEAQLDKSGLPSDRFFAERPEGSVSTLKIQRTQQEDSAVYLCASSATGNTEAFFGQGTRLTVV.